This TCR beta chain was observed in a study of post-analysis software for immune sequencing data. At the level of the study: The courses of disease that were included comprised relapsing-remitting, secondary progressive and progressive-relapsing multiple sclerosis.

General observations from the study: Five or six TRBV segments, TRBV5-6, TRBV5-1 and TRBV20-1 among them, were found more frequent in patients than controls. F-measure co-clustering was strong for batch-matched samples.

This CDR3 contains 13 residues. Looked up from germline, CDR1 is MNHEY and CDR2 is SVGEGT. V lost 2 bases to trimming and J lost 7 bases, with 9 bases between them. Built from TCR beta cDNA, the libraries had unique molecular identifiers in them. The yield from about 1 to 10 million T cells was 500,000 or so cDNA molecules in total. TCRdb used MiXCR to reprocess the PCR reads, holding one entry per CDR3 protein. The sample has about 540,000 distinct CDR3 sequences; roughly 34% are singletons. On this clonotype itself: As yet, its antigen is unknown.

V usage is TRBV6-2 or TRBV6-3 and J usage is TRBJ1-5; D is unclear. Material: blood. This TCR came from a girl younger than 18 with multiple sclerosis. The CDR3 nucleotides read TGTGCCAGCAGTTACCGCGAGGGACAGCCCCAGCATTTT. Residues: CASSYREGQPQHF.